The entry that follows covers one T cell receptor beta chain sequence. The sample originates from a study of shared clonotypes between healthy human individuals. Profiled with immunoSEQ multiplex PCR; TCRdb holds only in-frame clones, not every one. Here the sample spans about 1.1 million clones, approximately 75% being singletons. V lost 3 bases and J lost 5; bases outside the gene matches: 17. Germline V lookup: CDR1 MNHNS, CDR2 SASEGT. The CDR3 is 18 amino acids. The source is a man aged 18 to 30 in good health. Some clones in this sample may be carry-over from other donors' samples. The rearrangement links TRBV6-1 to TRBJ2-5, with 8 bases lining up with TRBD2. Sequenced sample: memory CD4+ T cells from PBMCs. Subset defined: CD45RA-negative fraction. CDR3 sequence reads: CASSERRGGAGVSETQYF. DNA of the CDR3: TGTGCCAGCAGTGAGCGTCGTGGTGGAGCGGGAGTGAGCGAGACCCAGTACTTC.